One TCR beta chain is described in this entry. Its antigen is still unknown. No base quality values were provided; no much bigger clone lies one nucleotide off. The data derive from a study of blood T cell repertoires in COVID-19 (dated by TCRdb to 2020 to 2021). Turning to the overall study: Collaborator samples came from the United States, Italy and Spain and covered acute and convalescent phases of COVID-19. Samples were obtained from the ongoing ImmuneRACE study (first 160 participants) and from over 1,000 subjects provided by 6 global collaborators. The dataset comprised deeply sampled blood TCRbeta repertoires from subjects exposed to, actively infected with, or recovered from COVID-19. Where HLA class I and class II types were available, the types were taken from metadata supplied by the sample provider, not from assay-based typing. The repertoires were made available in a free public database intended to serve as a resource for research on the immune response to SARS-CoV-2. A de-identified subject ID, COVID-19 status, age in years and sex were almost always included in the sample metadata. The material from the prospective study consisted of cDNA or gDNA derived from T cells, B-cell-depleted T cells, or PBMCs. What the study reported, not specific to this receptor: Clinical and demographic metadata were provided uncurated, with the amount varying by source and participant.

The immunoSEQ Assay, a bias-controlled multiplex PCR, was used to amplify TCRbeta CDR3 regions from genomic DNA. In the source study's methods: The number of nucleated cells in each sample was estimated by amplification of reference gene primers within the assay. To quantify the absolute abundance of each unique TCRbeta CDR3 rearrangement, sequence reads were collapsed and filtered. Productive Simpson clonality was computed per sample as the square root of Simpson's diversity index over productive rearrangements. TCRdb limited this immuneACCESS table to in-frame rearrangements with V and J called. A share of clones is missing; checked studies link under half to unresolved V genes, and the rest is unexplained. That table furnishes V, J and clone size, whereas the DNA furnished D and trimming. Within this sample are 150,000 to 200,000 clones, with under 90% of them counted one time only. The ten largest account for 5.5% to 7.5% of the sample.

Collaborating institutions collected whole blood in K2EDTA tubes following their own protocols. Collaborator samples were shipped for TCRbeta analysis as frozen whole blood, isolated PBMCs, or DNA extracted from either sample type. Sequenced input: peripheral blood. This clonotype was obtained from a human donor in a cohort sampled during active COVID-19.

The nucleotide sequence reads TGTGCCAGCAGCTTGTCTAGGGGGGAGCAGTACTTC. Its amino acids are CASSLSRGEQYF. The chain is encoded by TRBV5-5 joined to TRBJ2-7; matching of 6 bases hints at TRBD1 as the D gene. Sequences SGHKS (CDR1) and YYEKEE (CDR2) are obtained from the germline V gene (reference sequence). The junction carries 9 bases between V and J, which are trimmed by 1 base and 7 bases respectively. The CDR3 covers 12 residues, taking in both the cysteine and the phenylalanine. The retained sequence is limited to the CDR3, 36 bases, with the frame set at the first base.